The sequence of this T cell receptor beta chain was determined in a study of blood T cell repertoires in COVID-19. Across the whole study: The samples span acute and convalescent COVID-19 from the United States, Italy and Spain. In each case, the material was cDNA or gDNA derived from T cells, B-cell-depleted T cells, or PBMCs.

The CDR3 spans 16 residues. Germline assignment: CDR1 MRHNA and CDR2 SNTAGT. V was pared by 0 bases and J by 3 bases, with 5 bases of the junction left unmatched. How the authors handled the data: Amplification with reference gene primers provided the estimates of nucleated cell counts. The table came from immunoSEQ multiplex PCR; TCRdb's copy has only in-frame clones and leaves some out. V, J and clone size were drawn from that table, and D and trimming were deduced from the DNA. The sample gives some 400,000 clones, around nine tenths of which show up once; about 3% is in the top ten. This clone has a handful of counts.

The sequence was obtained from a human donor in a cohort sampled during active COVID-19. Sequencing used peripheral blood. This rearrangement joins TRBV6-4 to TRBJ2-3, with TRBD2 identical over 8 bases. The CDR3 protein is CASSDSAGGNTDTQYF. As DNA, the CDR3 is TGTGCCAGCAGTGACTCTGCGGGGGGAAATACAGATACGCAGTATTTT.